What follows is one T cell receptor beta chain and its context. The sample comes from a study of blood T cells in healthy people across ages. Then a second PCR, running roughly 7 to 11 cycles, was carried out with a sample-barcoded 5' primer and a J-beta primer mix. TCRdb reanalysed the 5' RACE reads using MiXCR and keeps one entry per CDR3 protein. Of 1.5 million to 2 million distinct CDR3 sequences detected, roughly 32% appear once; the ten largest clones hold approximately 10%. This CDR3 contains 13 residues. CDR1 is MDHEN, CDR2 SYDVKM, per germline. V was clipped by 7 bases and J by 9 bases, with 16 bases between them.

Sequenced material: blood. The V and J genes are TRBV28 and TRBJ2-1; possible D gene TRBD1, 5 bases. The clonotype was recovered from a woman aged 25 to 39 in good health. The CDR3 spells CASKGPFRGEQFF. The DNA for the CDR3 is TGTGCCAGCAAGGGGCCATTCAGAGGTGAGCAGTTCTTC.